This paragraph reports one T cell receptor beta chain. This receptor's antigen is unknown. No per-base quality is available; no much larger clone lies one base away. The CDR3 covers 15 residues, taking in both the cysteine and the phenylalanine. Only CDR3 DNA is held: 45 bases, read in frame from base 1. Reading the germline V gene gives CDR1 MGHRA and CDR2 YSYEKL. V ends up 8 bases short and J 6 bases short, with an unmatched junction base count of 12. The data are from a study of T cell responses to AZD1222 COVID-19 vaccine (dated by TCRdb to about 2021). The study in broad terms: AZD1222 recipients given second doses at about 4 weeks or at about 12 weeks were pooled, since spike-specific TCR depth and breadth were not found to differ between the two schedules. Enrollment into the trials was organized by age into subgroups of 18-55, 56-69 and 70-plus years, and those subgroups contained 148, 28 and 57 TCR-sequenced participants, respectively. A total of about 250 trial participants underwent TCR sequencing, of whom more than 200 had received two doses of AZD1222 and roughly 26 had received two doses of the MenACWY control vaccine. What the work shows at the level of the full study, not this receptor alone: Because no day 14 peak-response samples were available, the repertoires could be characterized only after the peak T cell response. Only six or seven AZD1222 recipients were SARS-CoV-2 seropositive at baseline, limiting conclusions about previously exposed vaccinees. A significant rise in spike-specific TCR breadth and depth was observed after two AZD1222 doses relative to day 0 and relative to MenACWY recipients. Most participants were white British and females outnumbered males, and the authors suggested that clonal diversity may have been underestimated. Nearly half of unique spike-specific TCRs reportedly recognized epitopes outside regions mutated in the B.1.351 and B.1.1.7 variants. Vaccine-associated CD4 TCRs spanned the whole spike protein, with dominant responses in regions 160-218 and 743-854. In the small 56-69-year group, the increase in depth fell short of significance, most likely because of low power.

The time point label corresponds to: baseline before first vaccination. Samples from vaccinated people were obtained from the UK trials COV001 and COV002, which included a single-blind randomized controlled phase 2/3 trial of AZD1222 (ChAdOx1 nCoV-19) in healthy adults. Trial participant PBMC samples were collected at day 0 and day 28 after the second dose for TCRbeta chain sequencing. The CDR3 regions of human TCRbeta chains were analyzed by immunosequencing. The original pipeline was this. Repertoire TCRs were checked for matches against a reference library of SARS-CoV-2-specific TCRs that had been generated using the MIRA antigen-specificity platform. Breadth meant the fraction of unique TCRs that were SARS-CoV-2-associated, whereas depth meant the fraction of total T cells that were SARS-CoV-2-associated. Using the MIRA data, each spike-specific TCR was mapped to the spike region that the TCR reacts to and placed in a CD4 or CD8 class. Log10-transformed breadth and depth values were compared by one-way ANOVA with Sidak's multiple comparisons tests. The table comes from immuneACCESS by way of TCRdb, which keeps in-frame sequences with V and J called. Part of the clones is missing from these tables; in studies checked, under half for an unresolved V gene and the rest for unknown reasons. V, J and clone size reflect that table, while D and trimming were determined from the DNA. The sample table contains roughly 100,000 clones; only one count was recorded for roughly 90% of them. The biggest ten clones account for roughly 2.5% of the sample.

The source is an adult in good health. The rearrangement combines TRBV4-1 with TRBJ1-4, with 7 junctional bases fitting TRBD1. Here the sequenced sample was peripheral blood, taken on day 0 of AZD1222 vaccination. The DNA sequence is given as TGCGCCAGCGCGGCCCTGACAGGGAGGCATGAAAAACTGTTTTTT. The translation is CASAALTGRHEKLFF.